One sample yielded the 30 T cell receptor beta chains listed below, sequenced in a study of regulatory T cells in long-lasting Graves disease. According to the study, TCR beta libraries were built with iRepertoire HTBI primers and CDR3-region Arm-PCR. TCRdb called the multiplex PCR reads again in MiXCR, with one record for every CDR3 protein. Of about 660,000 distinct CDR3 sequences detected, 30% appear once; the ten largest clones hold 35% to 55%. Sample time point: persistent/refractory GD, antithyroid drugs over 5 years with positive TRAb. The TCR library used RNA extracted from PBMCs. The material sequenced was peripheral blood mononuclear cells (PBMCs), taken when the disease was refractory, from a patient treated with antithyroid drugs. The receptor set was obtained from a female donor with Graves disease.

The chain recombines TRBV3-1 with TRBJ2-7, with TRBD2 identical over 13 bases. The germline V gene has CDR1 LGHDT and CDR2 YNNKEL (reference sequence). With 0 bases clipped from V and 4 bases from J, the junction kept 3 bases outside the gene matches. The CDR3 sequence is 16 residues long. CDR3 nucleotides: TGTGCCAGCAGCCAAGAGAGGACTAGCGGGAGATACGAGCAGTACTTC. It encodes CASSQERTSGRYEQYF.

This clonotype was detected a few times. The chain has TRBV7-2 and TRBJ1-2; TRBD1 aligns across 7 bases. Trimming cost V 4 bases and J 8 bases; bases outside gene matches: 13. CDR3 length: 15 residues. Per germline, CDR1 SGHTA and CDR2 FQGNSA. The CDR3 DNA reads TGTGCCAGCAGCTCCCAAACAGGGGTTCGCGGAGGCTACACCTTC. Protein product: CASSSQTGVRGGYTF.

This clonotype has a handful of counts. J is TRBJ1-1 and V is TRBV29-1; D might be TRBD1 (6 bases). Looked up from germline, CDR1 is SQVTM and CDR2 is ANQGSEA. V shed 6 bases and J shed 0 bases, with 11 bases lying between them. The CDR3 is 13 amino acids. CDR3 in DNA: TGCAGCGTGGGGGACATACTGAACACTGAAGCTTTCTTT. Amino acid sequence: CSVGDILNTEAFF.

This clonotype was seen a few times. CDR3 region: CASSGHRTDNYGYTF. The CDR3 DNA reads as TGTGCCAGCAGTGGTCATAGGACAGATAACTATGGCTACACCTTC. The chain carries TRBV27 and TRBJ1-2; D is possibly TRBD1 (6 bases). Germline V gives CDR1 MNHEY, CDR2 SMNVEV (reference sequence). The V end was cut by 5 bases, the J end by 1 base, with 14 bases between. This CDR3 is 15 amino acids long.

This clonotype was counted ten times or more. The V and J genes are TRBV3-1 and TRBJ2-7; tentative D call: TRBD2 (6 bases). CDR1 is LGHDT, CDR2 YNNKEL, per germline (reference sequence). The CDR3 totals 12 residues. V lost 1 base and J 6 bases, leaving 7 bases between the germline ends. The CDR3 protein is CASSQASVEQYF. The CDR3 DNA follows: TGTGCCAGCAGCCAAGCTAGCGTCGAGCAGTACTTC.

This sequence joins TRBV20-1 and TRBJ1-4, with 8 bases identical to TRBD1. Germline assignment: CDR1 DFQATT and CDR2 SNEGSKA (reference sequence). The CDR3 covers 12 residues. The CDR3 DNA reads TGCAGCGGAGGACAGGGAGATGAAAAACTGTTTTTT. Translated, it gives CSGGQGDEKLFF.

CDR3 sequence: CATSPQGEAGELFF. The DNA for the CDR3 is TGTGCCACCAGCCCTCAAGGGGAGGCCGGGGAGCTGTTTTTT. This rearrangement joins TRBV15 to TRBJ2-2; D is perhaps TRBD2 (6 bases). V lost 5 bases to trimming and J lost 6 bases, with 13 bases between them. CDR1 and CDR2 (germline): LNHNV, YYDKDF (reference sequence). The CDR3 extends over 14 amino acids.

The chain uses TRBV18 and TRBJ1-2, with TRBD1 matching over 9 bases. CDR3 length: 14 residues. V gave up 6 bases and J gave up 5 bases; unmatched junction bases: 7. Germline-derived CDR1 and CDR2 are KGHSH and LQKENI. The CDR3: CASSPGTGSYGYTF. The CDR3 DNA reads TGTGCCAGCTCCCCCGGGACAGGGTCATATGGCTACACCTTC.

J is TRBJ1-4 and V is TRBV20-1, with 7 nucleotides matching TRBD1. The CDR3 is 14 amino acids. After removal of 5 bases from V and 7 bases from J, the junction contained 10 bases not matched to a gene. CDR1 is DFQATT, CDR2 SNEGSKA, per germline (reference sequence). The CDR3 nucleotides read TGCAGTGCTCCTCCCAGGGGGAGGAGTGAAAAACTGTTTTTT. Protein: CSAPPRGRSEKLFF.

In this sample, this clonotype turned up many times. The chain carries TRBV6-2 or TRBV6-3 and TRBJ1-1; 7 bases fit TRBD1. There are 17 residues in the CDR3. Trimming cost V 2 bases and J 1 base; bases outside gene matches: 10. Germline V CDR1 and CDR2: MNHEY, SVGEGT. CDR3: CASSYESTGLGNTEAFF. In nucleotides, the CDR3 is TGTGCCAGCAGTTACGAGTCGACAGGGTTGGGGAACACTGAAGCTTTCTTT.

In this sample, this clonotype turned up many times. The J gene is TRBJ1-4, the V gene TRBV10-3, with unresolved D. V lost 6 bases to trimming and J lost 5 bases, with 10 bases between them. The CDR3 is 13 residues long. Per germline, CDR1 ENHRY and CDR2 SYGVKD. The CDR3 protein is CAIRPGPNEKLFF. The CDR3 DNA sequence: TGTGCCATCAGACCAGGACCCAATGAAAAACTGTTTTTT.

The chain links TRBV27 to TRBJ1-5; TRBD1 is a possible D gene (6 bases). V lost 6 bases to trimming and J lost 4 bases, with 25 bases between them. The CDR3 has 18 residues. Germline CDR1 reads MNHEY; CDR2 reads SMNVEV (reference sequence). CDR3 in amino acids: CASSTTWTALGANQPQHF. As DNA, the CDR3 is TGTGCCAGCAGCACCACTTGGACAGCCCTTGGGGCTAATCAGCCCCAGCATTTT.

This clonotype was detected a few times. The V gene is TRBV5-1, the J gene TRBJ2-7, with D maybe TRBD1 (5 bases). Trimming removed 4 bases at V and 1 base at J, with 18 bases between. This CDR3 spans 16 amino acids. Germline-derived CDR1 and CDR2 are SGHRS and YFSETQ. This CDR3 is CASSPGRSGFSYEQYF. The CDR3 nucleotides are TGCGCCAGCAGCCCCGGCCGGTCAGGGTTTTCCTACGAGCAGTACTTC.

A remark on this clonotype: Germline and junction disagree at one end, which may indicate a read error. CDR3 amino acids: CSARWGGRRYGYTF. The CDR3 DNA follows: TGCAGCGCTAGGTGGGGGGGGCGCCGGTATGGCTACACCTTC. V usage is TRBV20-1 and J usage is TRBJ1-2; tentatively, D is TRBD1 (6 bases). The V gene's germline CDR1 is DFQATT and CDR2 SNEGSKA (reference sequence). CDR3 length equals 14 residues.

This clonotype was seen many times. The J gene is TRBJ1-2, the V gene TRBV12-3 or TRBV12-4, with 10 bases lining up with TRBD1. Losses at the gene ends were 8 bases for V and 8 bases for J; bases not matched to a gene: 8. The CDR3 length is 13 residues. The CDR3 nucleotides read TGTGCCAGCTCCCGGGACAGGGGAGGAGGCTACACCTTC. It encodes CASSRDRGGGYTF.

The rearrangement links TRBV28 to TRBJ2-2; 11 bases are shared with TRBD2. Per germline, CDR1 MDHEN and CDR2 SYDVKM. This CDR3 region has 17 residues. Germline trimming cut 6 bases from V and 4 bases from J; bases unmatched to any gene: 10. The CDR3 region has the DNA TGTGCCAGCAGCTTAACAACCCTAGCGGGAGGCACCGGGGAGCTGTTTTTT. This sequence encodes CASSLTTLAGGTGELFF.

The V gene is TRBV4-1, the J gene TRBJ1-2; D is uncertain. This CDR3 contains 15 residues. Trimming pared 1 base from V and 2 bases from J, leaving 11 bases between. The germline gives CDR1 MGHRA, CDR2 YSYEKL. In DNA, the CDR3 is TGCGCCAGCAGCCAAGTTAGTCCACCAAACTATGGCTACACCTTC. This translates into CASSQVSPPNYGYTF.

The rearrangement joins TRBV20-1 to TRBJ2-7; D is unclear. Deletions cut 0 bases from V and 4 bases from J, with 7 bases between. CDR3 length equals 12 residues. Germline V gene data show CDR1 as DFQATT and CDR2 as SNEGSKA (reference sequence). CDR3 sequence: CSARDVGYEQYF. The CDR3, as DNA: TGCAGTGCTAGAGATGTGGGTTACGAGCAGTACTTC.

The chain recombines TRBV18 with TRBJ2-3, with D possibly matching TRBD1 (6 bases). This CDR3 spans 14 amino acids. V was cut by 3 bases and J by 8 bases, with 15 bases left in between. Germline V CDR1 and CDR2: KGHSH, LQKENI. CDR3 nucleotide sequence: TGTGCCAGCTCACCTTCAGGGGTGGGAGCTACGCAGTATTTT. Translation gives CASSPSGVGATQYF.

This chain connects TRBV10-2 to TRBJ1-4; D unresolved. Germline CDR1 WSHSY, CDR2 SAAADI. The CDR3 is made up of 10 amino acids. V was clipped by 10 bases and J by 5 bases, with 5 bases between them. The CDR3 loop is CATANEKLFF. In DNA form, the CDR3 reads TGCGCCACCGCGAATGAAAAACTGTTTTTT.

The genes are TRBV6-2 or TRBV6-3 and TRBJ2-7, with TRBD2 matching over 7 bases. The CDR3 consists of 13 residues. With V trimmed by 0 bases and J by 6 bases, 2 bases remained unmatched. Germline CDR1 is MNHEY and CDR2 is SVGEGT. CDR3 DNA: TGTGCCAGCAGTTACTCGACGGGAGGCGAGCAGTACTTC. Protein product: CASSYSTGGEQYF.

The chain carries TRBV6-2 or TRBV6-3 and TRBJ2-7; TRBD2 matches 7 bases. V dropped 2 bases and J dropped 11; count of bases not matched to a gene: 6. The CDR3 contains 12 residues. Germline values: CDR1 MNHEY, CDR2 SVGEGT. CDR3 region: CASSYRAGEKYF. CDR3 sequence (DNA): TGTGCCAGCAGTTACAGGGCGGGAGAGAAGTACTTC.

The chain couples TRBV12-3 or TRBV12-4 to TRBJ1-5; maybe TRBD1 (5 bases). The CDR3 runs 16 residues. V was cut by 5 bases and J by 2 bases, with 16 bases left in between. The CDR3 loop is CASSRGDLGGNQPQHF. CDR3 sequence (DNA): TGTGCCAGCAGTCGGGGTGATTTGGGGGGCAATCAGCCCCAGCATTTT.

There are a few counts of this clonotype. V is TRBV7-3 and J is TRBJ2-2, with TRBD1 matching over 9 bases. V lost 6 bases and J lost 3; bases outside the gene matches: 8. The CDR3 extends over 16 amino acids. Germline-derived CDR1 and CDR2 are SGHTA and FQGTGA. CDR3 region: CASSSTGGAYTGELFF. The CDR3, as DNA: TGTGCCAGCAGTTCTACAGGGGGCGCGTACACCGGGGAGCTGTTTTTT.

This chain connects TRBV6-1 to TRBJ1-4; 9 bases line up with TRBD1. From germline, CDR1 is MNHNS and CDR2 SASEGT. J lost 2 bases, V lost 6 bases, and 7 bases had no gene match. The CDR3 has 16 amino acids. CDR3 sequence (DNA): TGTGCCAGCAGCCGTACAGGGGGCAATACTAATGAAAAACTGTTTTTT. This encodes CASSRTGGNTNEKLFF.

The CDR3 DNA reads TGCAGCGTTGAACTAGCGGGAGCCAAAAACATTCAGTACTTC. This gives the protein CSVELAGAKNIQYF. The rearrangement joins TRBV29-1 to TRBJ2-4; 8 bases fit TRBD2. CDR3 length: 14 residues. V was pared by 2 bases and J by 0 bases, with 0 bases of the junction left unmatched. From germline, CDR1 is SQVTM and CDR2 ANQGSEA.

J is TRBJ2-3 and V is TRBV5-1; 12 bases match TRBD2. Unmatched junction bases numbered 2, after V lost 4 bases and J lost 5 bases. Germline values: CDR1 SGHRS, CDR2 YFSETQ. This CDR3 comprises 14 residues. The CDR3 is CASSLAGGGDTQYF. The CDR3 DNA follows: TGCGCCAGCAGCCTAGCGGGAGGGGGAGATACGCAGTATTTT. Filled out from reference TRBV5-1 and TRBJ2-3, the complete variable domain reads KAGVTQTPRYLIKTRGQQVTLSCSPISGHRSVSWYQQTPGQGLQFLFEYFSETQRNKGNFPGRFSGRQFSNSRSEMNVSTLELGDSALYLCASSLAGGGDTQYFGPGTRLTVL.

This sequence joins TRBV13 and TRBJ2-2; D may be TRBD2 (6 bases). CDR3 length equals 14 residues. Germline-derived CDR1 and CDR2 are PRHDT and FYEKMQ (reference sequence). Trimming removed 6 bases from V and 4 bases from J, with 12 bases in between. CDR3 sequence: CASRPPTSTGELFF. The CDR3 DNA reads TGTGCCAGCAGGCCTCCGACTAGCACCGGGGAGCTGTTTTTT.

The gene calls are TRBV9 and TRBJ1-1, with D possibly TRBD1 on 5 matching bases. V gave up 0 bases and J gave up 11 bases, with 14 bases separating them. There are 13 residues in the CDR3. Germline CDR1 reads SGDLS; CDR2 reads YYNGEE. CDR3 residues: CASSVAAGDDAFF. Written as DNA, the CDR3 is TGTGCCAGCAGCGTAGCTGCGGGGGACGACGCTTTCTTT.

This clonotype was seen more than once but under ten times. The gene calls are TRBV2 and TRBJ2-7; 10 nucleotides line up with TRBD1. V trimming: 6 bases; J trimming: 7 bases; junction bases outside the gene matches: 9. CDR1 and CDR2 (germline): SNHLY, FYNNEI. The CDR3 is made up of 14 amino acids. The CDR3 spells CASSHGTGEREQYF. CDR3 bases: TGTGCCAGCAGCCATGGGACAGGGGAGCGGGAGCAGTACTTC.